Below, 24 T cell receptor beta chains from the same sample are listed, as sequenced in a study of cytomegalovirus exposure and HLA in healthy donors. Produced via immunoSEQ multiplex PCR; TCRdb's table is partial and in-frame only. The sample holds roughly 73,000 clones, nearly 95% seen once. The sequenced sample was PBMCs. The source is a man between 18 and 35 years old in good health and CMV-seropositive.

The chain employs TRBV7-2 and TRBJ1-2; 7 positions agree with TRBD1. After removal of 6 bases from V and 3 bases from J, the junction contained 7 bases not matched to a gene. Looked up from germline, CDR1 is SGHTA and CDR2 is FQGNSA. The CDR3 has 14 residues. CDR3 bases: TGTGCCAGCAGTTCGACAGGGATCGACTATGGCTACACCTTC. This gives the protein CASSSTGIDYGYTF.

V is TRBV6-1 and J is TRBJ2-7; TRBD2 matches at 9 bases. The CDR3 is 15 residues long. Germline CDR1 and CDR2: MNHNS and SASEGT. The V and J ends lost 5 bases and 2 bases, in that order; junction bases with no gene match: 7. The CDR3 sequence: CASSPLAGLAYEQYF. The CDR3 nucleotides read TGTGCCAGCAGTCCCCTAGCGGGACTAGCCTACGAGCAGTACTTC.

The chain joins TRBV13 to TRBJ1-1; no clear D gene. This CDR3 is built from 11 residues. Germline V CDR1 and CDR2: PRHDT, FYEKMQ (reference sequence). V shed 4 bases and J shed 10 bases, with 10 bases lying between them. CDR3 in amino acids: CASSSYNRAFF. CDR3 coding DNA: TGTGCCAGCAGCTCGTACAATCGAGCTTTCTTT.

This chain uses TRBV6-5 with TRBJ2-7, with D perhaps matching TRBD1 (6 bases). Germline-derived CDR1 and CDR2 are MNHEY and SVGAGI. The CDR3 covers 14 residues. V gave up 2 bases and J gave up 0 bases, with 8 bases separating them. The CDR3 DNA is TGTGCCAGCAGTTACGGACAGAGCTCCTACGAGCAGTACTTC. Translation gives CASSYGQSSYEQYF.

V and J are TRBV4-1 and TRBJ2-3, with unresolved D. The germline gives CDR1 MGHRA, CDR2 YSYEKL. V was pared by 5 bases and J by 1 base, with 10 bases between. The CDR3 has 14 amino acids. CDR3: CASSLAEGTDTQYF. The CDR3 coding sequence is TGCGCCAGCAGCTTAGCCGAGGGCACAGATACGCAGTATTTT.

This clone appeared once. This sequence joins TRBV30 and TRBJ2-2; 9 nucleotides align to TRBD1. Per the germline V gene, CDR1 is GTSNPN and CDR2 is SVGIG (reference sequence). The length of the CDR3 is 15 residues. The V and J ends lost 3 bases and 4 bases, in that order; junction bases with no gene match: 6. DNA of the CDR3: TGTGCCTGGAGCGGACAGGGGCCGACCACCGGGGAGCTGTTTTTT. Encoded protein: CAWSGQGPTTGELFF.

This rearrangement joins TRBV10-3 to TRBJ2-3; no definite D call. In germline, CDR1 is ENHRY, CDR2 SYGVKD. The CDR3 totals 17 residues. V lost 4 bases and J lost 2, with 19 bases in between. CDR3 residues: CAISVNPPQANTDTQYF. CDR3 nucleotides: TGTGCCATCAGTGTTAACCCTCCGCAGGCCAACACAGATACGCAGTATTTT.

The chain uses TRBV6-1 and TRBJ2-1; 7 positions match TRBD2. The germline V gene encodes CDR1 MNHNS and CDR2 SASEGT. CDR3 length: 15 amino acids. V gave up 6 bases and J gave up 0 bases; unmatched junction bases: 5. The CDR3 region has the DNA TGTGCCAGCAGGCTAGCGGATAGCTCCTACAATGAGCAGTTCTTC. Translating it yields CASRLADSSYNEQFF.

CDR3 nucleotides: TGTGCCAGCAGCCCCGGTCCGGGAGTGCGCACAGATACGCAGTATTTT. Residues: CASSPGPGVRTDTQYF. J is TRBJ2-3 and V is TRBV11-2; possibly TRBD2 for D (6 bases). Germline CDR1 SGHAT, CDR2 FQNNGV. V lost 5 bases to trimming and J lost 1 base, with 16 bases between them. This CDR3 is 16 amino acids long.

V and J are TRBV28 and TRBJ1-1; no firm D call. Germline-derived CDR1 and CDR2 are MDHEN and SYDVKM. The CDR3 consists of 11 residues. V was trimmed by 3 bases and J by 6 bases, leaving 5 bases between them. The CDR3 here is CASSFRAEAFF. DNA of the CDR3: TGTGCCAGCAGTTTTCGGGCTGAAGCTTTCTTT.

V and J are TRBV4-2 and TRBJ2-3; D perhaps matches TRBD2 (6 bases). With 1 base removed from V and 1 base from J, the gap between germline ends came to 9 bases. Germline CDR1 reads LGHNA; CDR2 reads YNFKEQ. The CDR3 spans 15 residues. The CDR3 coding sequence is TGTGCCAGCAGCCAAGTCGGGGGAGGCACAGATACGCAGTATTTT. Its translation: CASSQVGGGTDTQYF.

CDR3 in amino acids: CASSERAGGTEAFF. For the CDR3, the DNA is TGTGCCAGCAGTGAAAGGGCAGGGGGCACTGAAGCTTTCTTT. J is TRBJ1-1 and V is TRBV2; 7 nucleotides line up with TRBD1. Trimming at V came to 2 bases and at J to 4 bases, leaving 4 bases not matched to a gene. Germline lookup yields CDR1 SNHLY and CDR2 FYNNEI. The CDR3 is 14 residues long.

This sequence joins TRBV25-1 and TRBJ2-2, with 7 bases fitting TRBD1. Germline V gene lookup returns CDR1 MGHDK and CDR2 SYGVNS. With V trimmed by 5 bases and J by 0 bases, 9 bases remained unmatched. CDR3 length equals 17 residues. As DNA, the CDR3 is TGTGCCAGCAGTACCCTCGGCGGACAGGCGAACACCGGGGAGCTGTTTTTT. Translated, it gives CASSTLGGQANTGELFF.

The chain couples TRBV28 to TRBJ1-1, with 7 bases fitting TRBD1. Germline V lookup: CDR1 MDHEN, CDR2 SYDVKM. J gave up 4 bases and V 8 bases, and 7 bases lay outside the gene matches. The CDR3 contains 13 residues. CDR3 amino acids: CASGTGVSTEAFF. CDR3 DNA sequence: TGTGCCAGCGGCACAGGGGTTAGCACTGAAGCTTTCTTT.

The V gene is TRBV19, the J gene TRBJ2-7; possible D gene TRBD1, 5 bases. Germline values: CDR1 LNHDA, CDR2 SQIVND (reference sequence). CDR3 size: 15 residues. Trimming cost V 4 bases and J 9 bases, with 22 bases left between them. CDR3 bases: TGTGCCAGTAGTACTCAAGACAGCCCCCTACGAGGGCAGTACTTC. Protein sequence: CASSTQDSPLRGQYF.

The chain combines TRBV9 with TRBJ2-3, with TRBD2 matching 9 bases. The CDR3 extends over 16 amino acids. V dropped 7 bases and J dropped 2; count of bases not matched to a gene: 11. Germline V gives CDR1 SGDLS, CDR2 YYNGEE. CDR3 bases: TGTGCCAGCGGAGGGGGGAGACTAGCGGTCACAGATACGCAGTATTTT. It yields the protein CASGGGRLAVTDTQYF.

This clone was seen just once. The V gene is TRBV5-4, the J gene TRBJ2-7; 8 bases are a match to TRBD1. Germline CDR1 SGHNT, CDR2 YYREEE (reference sequence). CDR3 length equals 14 residues. The ends lost 4 bases at V and 2 bases at J; junction bases unmatched: 5. The CDR3 spells CASSPRDRTYEQYF. The CDR3 bases are TGTGCCAGCAGCCCTCGGGACAGGACCTACGAGCAGTACTTC.

The chain is built from TRBV18 and TRBJ1-4; possible D gene TRBD1, 6 bases. Per germline, CDR1 KGHSH and CDR2 LQKENI. CDR3 length equals 16 residues. V was trimmed by 1 base and J by 1 base, leaving 10 bases between them. CDR3 protein: CASSPLQGRTNEKLFF. The CDR3 DNA follows: TGTGCCAGCTCACCACTACAGGGCCGAACTAATGAAAAACTGTTTTTT.

The chain combines TRBV6-1 with TRBJ2-7; possible D gene TRBD1, 5 bases. The germline V and J ends were trimmed by 3 bases and 0 bases, with 12 bases remaining between them. Germline lookup yields CDR1 MNHNS and CDR2 SASEGT. The CDR3 contains 15 residues. The DNA for the CDR3 is TGTGCCAGCAGTGACAGGGCCATCTCCTCCTACGAGCAGTACTTC. Translated: CASSDRAISSYEQYF.

The chain has TRBV6-6 and TRBJ2-1; the D gene is possibly TRBD1 (5 bases). CDR3 length: 16 amino acids. Trimming cost V 2 bases and J 9 bases, with 20 bases left between them. CDR1 MNHNY and CDR2 SVGAGI come from the germline V gene (reference sequence). CDR3 region: CASSYPPGGAWSEQFF. CDR3 coding DNA: TGTGCCAGCAGTTACCCCCCCGGTGGGGCGTGGAGTGAGCAGTTCTTC.

The genes are TRBV5-6 and TRBJ2-1; D might be TRBD2 (5 bases). The germline CDR1 and CDR2 sequences are SGHDT and YYEEEE. With 2 bases removed from V and 9 bases from J, the gap between germline ends came to 9 bases. This CDR3 comprises 12 residues. CDR3 bases: TGTGCCAGCAGCTTAGGGAGTAGTGAGCAGTTCTTC. Amino acid sequence: CASSLGSSEQFF.

This clone appeared once. CDR3 sequence: CASSTEGGTEAFF. In DNA form, the CDR3 reads TGTGCCAGCAGTACTGAGGGTGGGACTGAAGCTTTCTTT. V gene TRBV6-1 combines with J gene TRBJ1-1; no clear D. Germline assignment: CDR1 MNHNS and CDR2 SASEGT. The CDR3 sequence is 13 residues long. The V end lost 5 bases, the J end lost 5 bases, and 12 bases lay between the germline ends.

The chain employs TRBV9 and TRBJ2-1; possibly TRBD2 for D (5 bases). Germline V gives CDR1 SGDLS, CDR2 YYNGEE. The germline V and J ends were trimmed by 0 bases and 2 bases, with 12 bases remaining between them. The CDR3 totals 16 residues. The DNA of the CDR3 is TGTGCCAGCAGCGTAGAGAGCGGAACCACCTACAATGAGCAGTTCTTC. It yields the protein CASSVESGTTYNEQFF.

The chain carries TRBV7-9 and TRBJ2-1; 10 bases map to TRBD2. Per germline, CDR1 SEHNR and CDR2 FQNEAQ (reference sequence). The length of the CDR3 is 15 residues. J lost 7 bases, V lost 3 bases, and 6 bases had no gene match. CDR3 in amino acids: CASSFGSSGRNEQFF. CDR3 in DNA: TGTGCCAGCAGCTTCGGGTCTAGCGGGAGAAATGAGCAGTTCTTC.